Below, one T cell receptor beta chain is given with its context. These data belong to a study of glioma-infiltrating T cells after dendritic cell vaccination. Time point indicated: after dendritic cell vaccination, including at tumor progression/relapse. The table came from immunoSEQ multiplex PCR; TCRdb's copy has only in-frame clones and leaves some out. The sample consists of 75,000 to 85,000 clones, around 86% of them appearing once. Deletions cut 1 base from V and 6 bases from J, with 7 bases between. The CDR3 covers 13 residues. The V gene's germline CDR1 is SGDLS and CDR2 YYNGEE. Sequences were derived from blood, sampled after dendritic cell vaccination. The rearrangement links TRBV9 to TRBJ2-2; D is ambiguous. The receptor was derived from a human donor with glioblastoma. This CDR3 reads CASSVSSAGELFF. The CDR3 region has the DNA TGTGCCAGCAGCGTATCGAGCGCCGGGGAGCTGTTTTTT.